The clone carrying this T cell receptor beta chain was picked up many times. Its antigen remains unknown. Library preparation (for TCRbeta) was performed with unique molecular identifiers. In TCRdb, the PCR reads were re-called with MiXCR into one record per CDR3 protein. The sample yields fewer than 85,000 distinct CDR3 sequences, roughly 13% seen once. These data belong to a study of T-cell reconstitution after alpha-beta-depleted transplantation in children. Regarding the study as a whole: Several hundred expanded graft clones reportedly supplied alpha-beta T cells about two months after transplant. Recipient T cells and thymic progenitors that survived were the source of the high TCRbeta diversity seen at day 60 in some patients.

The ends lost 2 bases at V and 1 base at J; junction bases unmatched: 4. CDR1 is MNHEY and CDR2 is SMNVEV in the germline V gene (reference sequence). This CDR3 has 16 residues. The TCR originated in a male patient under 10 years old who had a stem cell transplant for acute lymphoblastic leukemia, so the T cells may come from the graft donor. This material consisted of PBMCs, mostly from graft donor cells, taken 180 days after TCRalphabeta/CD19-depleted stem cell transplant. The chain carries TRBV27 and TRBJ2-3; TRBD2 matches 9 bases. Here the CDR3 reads CASSLSGGLGTDTQYF. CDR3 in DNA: TGTGCCAGCAGTTTAAGCGGGGGGTTAGGCACAGATACGCAGTATTTT.